The rows below give T cell receptor beta chains drawn from one sample of a study of T-cell memory formation after mild COVID-19. One entry per CDR3 protein results from TCRdb running MiXCR on the 5' RACE reads. The sample contains approximately 150,000 distinct CDR3 sequences, roughly 15% of which appear only once. The specimen was PBMCs or a T cell subset sorted from them (not recorded which). These receptors all stem from an adult woman who had mild COVID-19 (a few samples of this study predate the infection). Cell type and time point are not known. Both conserved end residues are trimmed from each CDR3.

J,V,CDR3
TRBJ2-7,TRBV7-6,ASSPRLAGVSSLSYEQY
TRBJ2-2,TRBV2,ASTLDRGSNTGELF
TRBJ2-7,TRBV5-5,ASSLEGTADEQY
TRBJ2-1,TRBV5-1,ASSLTGWSSYNEQF
TRBJ2-4,TRBV5-1,ASSSQSGTVAKNIQY
TRBJ2-2,TRBV6-5,ASMPVGANTGELF
TRBJ2-3,TRBV3-1,ASSLESGGPRKTQY
TRBJ2-5,TRBV5-1,ASSLAASGSQETQY
TRBJ2-1,TRBV18,ASSPQNTLGNEQF
TRBJ2-1,TRBV3-1,ASSQDRPSYNEQF
TRBJ1-2,TRBV6-6,ASSPRSYYGYT
TRBJ2-3,TRBV6-9,ASSYSPTRDTQY
TRBJ2-3,TRBV5-8,ASSLALAGPTHTQY
TRBJ2-3,TRBV2,ASSRVGGTDTQY
TRBJ1-3,TRBV12-3/TRBV12-4,ASSLADKVLTSGNTIY
TRBJ2-2,TRBV12-3/TRBV12-4,ASSLAAGLVSGELF
TRBJ2-3,TRBV7-9,ASSPSAGTDTQY
TRBJ2-3,TRBV19,ASSSYAWDRAGDTQY
TRBJ1-1,TRBV5-1,ASSLGGGVTEAF
TRBJ2-4,TRBV5-5,ASSFQGGVTKNIQY
TRBJ2-7,TRBV12-3/TRBV12-4,ASSWERYEQY
TRBJ2-2,TRBV6-5,ASSVRAGELF
TRBJ2-5,TRBV19,ASSKDRVETQY
TRBJ2-6,TRBV29-1,SVEDRGSTDSGANVLT
TRBJ1-4,TRBV9,ASSSRGTTNEKLF
TRBJ2-2,TRBV7-2,ASSTRGAGELF
TRBJ2-2,TRBV27,ASKASTSKGGELF
TRBJ2-1,TRBV11-3,ASAPGGVGKEQF
TRBJ1-5,TRBV20-1,SALGPFNQPQH
TRBJ2-5,TRBV7-2,ASSLKETQY
TRBJ2-5,TRBV29-1,SVEKGRGGETQY
TRBJ2-5,TRBV29-1,SFASGLGRETQY
TRBJ2-2,TRBV7-3,ASSSDFRPPGELF